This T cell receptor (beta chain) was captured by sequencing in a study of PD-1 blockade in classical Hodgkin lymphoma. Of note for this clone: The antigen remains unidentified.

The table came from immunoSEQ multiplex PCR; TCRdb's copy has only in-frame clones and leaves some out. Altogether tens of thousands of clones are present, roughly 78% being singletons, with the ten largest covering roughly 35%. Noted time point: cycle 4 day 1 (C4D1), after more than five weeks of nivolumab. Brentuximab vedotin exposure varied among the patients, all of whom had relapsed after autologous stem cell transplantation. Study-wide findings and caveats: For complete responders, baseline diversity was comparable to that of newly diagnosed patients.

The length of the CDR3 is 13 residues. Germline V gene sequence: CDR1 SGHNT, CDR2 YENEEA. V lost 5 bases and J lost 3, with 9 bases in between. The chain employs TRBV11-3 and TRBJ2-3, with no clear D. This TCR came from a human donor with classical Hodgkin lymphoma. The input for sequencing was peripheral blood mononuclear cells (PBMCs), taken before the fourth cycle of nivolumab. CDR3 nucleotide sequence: TGTGCCAGCAGCCCCGAGTTAACAGATACGCAGTATTTT. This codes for CASSPELTDTQYF.